Given below is one T cell receptor beta chain in context. Its binding antigen is unknown. Base qualities are not recorded, but no much larger clone differs from it by a single base. Trimming leaves V shorter by 9 bases and J shorter by 5 bases, with the junction holding 12 bases beyond the gene matches. There are 15 amino acids in the CDR3, from cysteine to phenylalanine inclusive. Only CDR3 DNA is held: 45 bases, read in frame from base 1. Taken from the germline V gene, the CDR1 and CDR2 loops are MNHNS and SASEGT. The data derive from a study of cytomegalovirus exposure and HLA in healthy donors (dated by TCRdb to 2015 to 2018). As for the study more broadly: An earlier analysis of around 600 of the donors reported more than 250 Gb of sequence data and 100 million to 130 million unique TCR beta sequences from about 200 million T cells. The genetic ancestry cluster associated with self-reported Caucasian donors included 81% of the roughly 360 genotyped donors. The study aimed to test whether signatures of past pathogen exposure could be identified by cataloging public T cell receptors. A separate validation cohort of roughly 130 different subjects was used in addition to the roughly 620-subject first cohort. The later analysis used no new phenotypic data to find candidate immune exposures, relying instead on TCR beta sequences and their occurrence across donors. The number of typed donors differed by locus: 629-630 for A, B, C, DRB1 and DQB1; 500 to 550 for DQA1; around 580 for DPA1; and approximately 450 for DPB1. High-throughput TCR immunosequencing, statistical association of individual TCRs with disease status, and machine learning were combined to predict cytomegalovirus infection status. Roughly 5 DR-DQ haplotypes were handled as single units for association and clustering, since linkage in the cohort was strong. Roughly 300 gigabases of sequencing data and tens of millions of unique TCR sequences were included in an early release covering about 700 HLA-typed donors. All discovery cohort repertoires had been generated using a single sequencing platform. HLA typing included class I and class II loci at four-digit resolution. Donor age, sex, ethnicity and CMV serostatus were compiled alongside the repertoire data. The T cell repertoires of under 750 subjects were profiled by immunosequencing and related to cytomegalovirus serostatus. Among some 410 genotyped donors of the cohort, an average of about 240,000 unique TCR beta nucleotide sequences were sequenced per donor, roughly 18% of them non-productive. A later analysis re-examined previously published TCR beta repertoires from more than 550 donors and added high-resolution HLA genotyping to investigate patterns of TCR occurrence. Genome-wide SNP genotypes for about 60% of the roughly 700 donors were used in a later genetic analysis, which treated that subset as a discovery cohort. In an earlier analysis of 587 of the donors, high-throughput TCR beta sequencing was used to judge whether each TCR beta V gene segment behaved as functional or pseudogenic. Results the study describes overall, beyond this receptor: An earlier analysis of approximately 530 of the donors showed that most TCR beta V segments appeared in productive rearrangements either about 87% or about 30% of the time, which broadly matched IMGT annotations. A group of highly shared sequence variants was considered likely to be a technical artifact of the sequencing pipeline. In vitro tests confirmed that a few of the cytomegalovirus-associated TCR beta chains recognize cytomegalovirus antigens. The classifier was reported to diagnose cytomegalovirus status with high specificity and sensitivity in both the original and validation cohorts. Most CMV-associated TCR beta chains appeared to be HLA-restricted in a later analysis, and the HLA associations seemed to be driven largely by CMV exposure. A later analysis associated 17,000 or so TCR beta sequences with specific HLA alleles at a false discovery rate of 0.05. Because some donors lacked HLA typing at each locus, the association tests relied only on the typed subset. Because counts were too low, under 20 rarely observed V segments, including chromosome 9 orphons, were left out of the earlier analysis of about 500 of the donors. The cohort was sequenced for TCR beta chains only, and without alpha or paired-chain data the features that could be detected were limited. A total of fewer than 200 TCR beta chains were listed by the study as associated with cytomegalovirus. In a later analysis, several top co-occurrence clusters were reported to appear linked to parvovirus B19, influenza, CMV and Epstein-Barr virus. Most TCR sequences were observed very rarely across donors, whereas some public TCRs were present in many individuals. When HLA alleles, especially DR and DQ, strongly co-occurred, attributing TCR associations to individual alleles was difficult. Sequencing depth was assumed to be roughly uniform across donors in the presence/absence analyses, though that assumption may not hold. Compared with the roughly 600-donor mean, donors in an Asian-associated ancestry cluster had fewer N-insertions in productive TCRs, according to a later genetic analysis. Correlated functional status among segregating V segments might reflect linkage disequilibrium, but an unknown experimental factor could not be ruled out. CMV serostatus was the only immune exposure information available for the cohort. A further reported finding was that TCR beta sequences accurately predicted the HLA-A and HLA-B alleles for most subjects in the first cohort. The 87-base-pair reads could not distinguish some IMGT-functional V segments, including TRBV6-2 and TRBV6-3, so those segments were excluded. In a later genetic analysis, a missense DCLRE1C variant was associated with V-gene and J-gene trimming of TCR beta chains, and the association was replicated in an independent cohort. Compared with equally common non-associated chains, HLA-associated TCR beta chains in a later analysis were more clonally expanded and had lower generation probabilities. In a later analysis, TCR association rates were found to vary across HLA loci, with the most associated TCRs seen for DRB1 alleles and the fewest for HLA-C alleles. It was suggested by the authors that the approach could potentially be generalized to other disease states and immunological phenotypes.

In total, just over 650 healthy bone marrow donors made up the cohort. All cohort members were sampled while nominally healthy, although unrecorded immune exposures were likely present. The donor was CMV seronegative and was included in the group of under 450 seronegative cohort members. Every donor gave a peripheral blood sample, and the peripheral blood mononuclear cells from that sample were used for TCR beta sequencing. The Qiagen DNeasy Blood Extraction Kit was used to extract genomic DNA from the blood cell samples. The protocol used for the library was the immunoSEQ multiplex PCR assay. The multiplex PCR relied on a mix of 60 forward primers for TCR Vbeta segments and 13 reverse primers for TCR Jbeta segments. A multiplex PCR assay on genomic DNA amplified the CDR3 region of rearranged TCR beta genes. The Illumina HiSeq System was used to sequence the amplified TCR beta libraries as 87-base-pair reads. As for the authors' bioinformatics: A later analysis tallied about 77 million unique TCR beta chains across the 666 repertoires, and approximately 12 million of those chains were shared by two or more donors. Raw reads were error-corrected and collapsed into unique sequences by a nearest-neighbor algorithm in which closely related sequences were merged to remove PCR and sequencing errors. CDR3 sequences were aligned to IMGT reference sequences to assign V, D and J gene segments. For a sequence to be retained, at least a six-nucleotide match to both a V gene segment and a J gene segment was required. Rearrangements were called productive when the CDR3 lacked stop codons and stayed in frame with V and J; all others were non-productive. CDR3 was defined by IMGT convention, running from the second conserved V-encoded cysteine to the conserved J-encoded phenylalanine. The earlier analysis of about 590 of the donors excluded sequences that lacked an unambiguous match to a single V gene segment. In an earlier analysis of several hundred of the donors, V segments were called functional above 56.7% productive rearrangements and were called segregating when the between-donor standard deviation exceeded 5%. A statistical classification framework was built for diagnosing cytomegalovirus status from the catalog of TCR beta chain sequences. In a later analysis, TCR nucleotide sequences were compared against IMGT/GENE-DB human TR gene sequences so that V and J genes could be assigned. A later analysis assigned CDR3 sequences and most-parsimonious VDJ recombination scenarios with the TCRdist pipeline. A later analysis defined each TCR beta chain by its CDR3 amino acid sequence plus V-gene family, and excluded reads lacking a unique V-gene family. To address suspected cross-contamination and a sequencing artifact, a later analysis removed roughly 580 highly shared, low-generation-probability nucleotide sequences. A later analysis calculated a clonal expansion index for each public chain from normalized within-repertoire ranks of inferred template counts. In a later analysis, generation probabilities were computed with a VDJ recombination model fitted to out-of-frame rearrangements, and the resulting probabilities were checked against IGoR. In a later analysis, TCR-TCR, TCR-HLA and TCR-CMV co-occurrence was scored with hypergeometric tests, and a repertoire-size bias correction was applied to TCR pairs. In a later analysis, false discovery rates were estimated by permuting HLA or CMV assignments 20 times. A later analysis grouped co-occurring TCRs with DBSCAN, adding TCRdist sequence similarity when clustering within HLA-allele-positive subsets. Co-occurrence clustering excluded repertoires with fewer than 30,000 or more than 120,000 public chains, plus five with anomalous nucleotide sharing. Entries here come from immuneACCESS through TCRdb and include only in-frame sequences with V and J called. Some clones fail to appear in such tables; in the studies checked, an unresolved V gene covers under half of the shortfall, and the cause of the remainder is unknown. D and trimming come from the DNA, and the V and J calls and clone size come from that table. The sample table holds around 110,000 clones, of which about 71% were seen once. The top ten constitute 0.6% to 1% of the sample.

Sequencing input: PBMCs. The sequence was collected from a boy aged 5-17 years in good health and CMV-seronegative. The chain joins TRBV6-1 to TRBJ1-4; 7 bases in the junction line up with TRBD1. The DNA sequence is given as TGTGCCAGAAGTACGCTTCGGGACAGCAATGAAAAACTGTTTTTT. The encoded protein is CARSTLRDSNEKLFF.